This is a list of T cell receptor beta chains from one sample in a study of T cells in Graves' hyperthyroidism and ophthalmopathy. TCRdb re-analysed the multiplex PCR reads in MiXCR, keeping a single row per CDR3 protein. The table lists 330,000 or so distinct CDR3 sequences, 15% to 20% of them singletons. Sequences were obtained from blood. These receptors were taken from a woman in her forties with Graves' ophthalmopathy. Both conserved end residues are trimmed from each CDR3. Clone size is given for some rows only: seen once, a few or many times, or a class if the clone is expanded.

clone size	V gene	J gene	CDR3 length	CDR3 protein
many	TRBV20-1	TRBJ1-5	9	SAIHGPIQH
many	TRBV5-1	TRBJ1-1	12	ASARPGHLTEAF
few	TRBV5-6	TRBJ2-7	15	ASSARGVVRGPYEQY
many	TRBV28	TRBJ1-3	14	ASSRQGLQGAYTIY
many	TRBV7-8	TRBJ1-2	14	ASSLGPVWQVYGYT
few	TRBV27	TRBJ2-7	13	ASSLSSGRGVEQY
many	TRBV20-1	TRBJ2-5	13	SANTLAGVQETQY
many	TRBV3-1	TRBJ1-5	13	ASSQDLGINQPQH
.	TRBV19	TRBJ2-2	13	ASSIDPRDPGELF
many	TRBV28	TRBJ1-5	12	ASSPQGYNQPQH
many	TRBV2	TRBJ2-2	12	ASSKRGDGGELF
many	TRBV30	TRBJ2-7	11	AWSPEITYEQY
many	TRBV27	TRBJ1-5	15	ASSQNPTGYSNQPQH
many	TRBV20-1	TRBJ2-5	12	SAMRGGPQETQY
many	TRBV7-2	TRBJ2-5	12	ASSFQAGAETQY
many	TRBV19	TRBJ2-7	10	ASAQGANEQY
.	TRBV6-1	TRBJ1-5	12	ASSERQSNQPQH
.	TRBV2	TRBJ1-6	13	ASSAGGSYNSPLH
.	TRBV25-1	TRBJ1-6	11	ASSLLGNSPLH
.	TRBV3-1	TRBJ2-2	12	ASSQSGGTGELF
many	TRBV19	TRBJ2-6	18	ASSIEVGVRRSSGANVLT
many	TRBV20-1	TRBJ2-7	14	SARGAAGGKWYEQY
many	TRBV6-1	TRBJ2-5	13	ASRAPRTRKETQY
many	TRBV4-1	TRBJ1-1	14	ASSQLQTPMNVEAF
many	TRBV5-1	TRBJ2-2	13	ASSLFSRASGELF
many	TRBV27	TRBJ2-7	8	ASSWVEQY
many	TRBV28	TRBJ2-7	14	ASSRSGLRGSYEQY
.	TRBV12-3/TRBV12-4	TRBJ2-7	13	ASTYGLAGYYEQY
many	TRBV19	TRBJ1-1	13	ASSIGWGPHTEAF
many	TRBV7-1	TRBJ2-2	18	ASSSQKREPSSSNTGELF
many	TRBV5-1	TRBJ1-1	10	ASSLEGIEAF
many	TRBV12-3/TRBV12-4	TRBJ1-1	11	ASSFYWGAEAF
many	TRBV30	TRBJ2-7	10	AWSVRGDEQY
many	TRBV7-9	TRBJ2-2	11	ASSFLVTGELF
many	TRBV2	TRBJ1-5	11	ASSTAGYQPQH
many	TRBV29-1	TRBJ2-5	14	SVEEGLAGGRETQY
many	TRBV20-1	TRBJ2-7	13	SAREYSGLFYEQY
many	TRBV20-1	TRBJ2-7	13	SARVVKGWGGEQY
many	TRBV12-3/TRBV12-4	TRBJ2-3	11	ASSSRNTDTQY
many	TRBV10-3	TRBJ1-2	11	AISEGQSYGYT
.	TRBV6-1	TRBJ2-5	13	ASRGESVGQETQY
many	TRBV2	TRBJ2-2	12	ASSAGRNTGELF
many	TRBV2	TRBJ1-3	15	ASMRLFDSGSGNTIY
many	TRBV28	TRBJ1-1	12	ASNAGPVNTEAF
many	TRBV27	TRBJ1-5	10	ASSPLGEPQH
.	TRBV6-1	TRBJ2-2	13	ASSFQGPRTGELF
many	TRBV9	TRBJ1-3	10	ASKGQGASVY
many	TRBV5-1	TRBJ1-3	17	ASSRFYPSDSTSGNTIY
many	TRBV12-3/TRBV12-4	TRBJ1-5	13	ASRYSDRENQPQH
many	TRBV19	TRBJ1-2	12	ASRTTGVTSGYT
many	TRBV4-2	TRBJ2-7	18	ASSRKPGLAGGPPVYEQY
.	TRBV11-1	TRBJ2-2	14	ASSPRILENTGELF
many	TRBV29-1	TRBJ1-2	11	SVDLFGAAGYT
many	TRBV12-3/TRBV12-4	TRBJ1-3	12	ASSSGTAGNTIY